The 21 T cell receptor beta chains below all came from one sample that was sequenced in a study of blood T cell repertoires in COVID-19. This table comes from immunoSEQ multiplex PCR, and its TCRdb copy is limited to in-frame clones, with some not included. This sample has around 200,000 clones, with approximately 83% found just once. The sequencing input was peripheral blood. All receptors come from a man aged 60 to 69 with acute or convalescent COVID-19.

The V and J genes are TRBV5-1 and TRBJ1-5; D unclear. Germline V gene lookup returns CDR1 SGHRS and CDR2 YFSETQ. Deletions cut 0 bases from V and 7 bases from J, with 8 bases between. CDR3 length: 13 amino acids. The chain's CDR3 is CASSLAGGQPQHF. The CDR3 nucleotides read TGCGCCAGCAGCTTGGCCGGAGGGCAGCCCCAGCATTTT. Full variable domain (remainder filled in from reference TRBV5-1 and TRBJ1-5): KAGVTQTPRYLIKTRGQQVTLSCSPISGHRSVSWYQQTPGQGLQFLFEYFSETQRNKGNFPGRFSGRQFSNSRSEMNVSTLELGDSALYLCASSLAGGQPQHFGDGTRLSIL.

This clone was found once. The V and J genes are TRBV6-5 and TRBJ2-3, with D perhaps TRBD2 (6 bases). The length of the CDR3 is 15 residues. Trimming removed 2 bases at V and 0 bases at J, with 9 bases between. CDR1 and CDR2 (germline): MNHEY, SVGAGI. CDR3 DNA: TGTGCCAGCAGTTACGGCGGGGCTAGCACAGATACGCAGTATTTT. Residues: CASSYGGASTDTQYF.

The V call is TRBV10-3, the J call TRBJ1-3, with 9 positions matching TRBD1. This CDR3 has 15 residues. CDR1 is ENHRY, CDR2 SYGVKD, per germline. With V trimmed by 6 bases and J by 3 bases, 6 bases remained unmatched. The CDR3 sequence: CAIRTGTGNGNTIYF. The CDR3 DNA reads TGTGCCATCAGGACCGGGACAGGGAATGGAAACACCATATATTTT.

The V and J genes are TRBV27 and TRBJ1-1; weak D call: TRBD1 (6 bases). V lost 5 bases and J 5 bases, leaving 15 bases between the germline ends. The CDR3 covers 14 residues. Germline CDR1 and CDR2: MNHEY and SMNVEV (reference sequence). The CDR3 sequence: CASSLTGYETEAFF. The DNA for the CDR3 is TGTGCCAGCAGTCTAACAGGGTATGAGACTGAAGCTTTCTTT.

The chain links TRBV3-1 (or the pseudogene TRBV3-2) to TRBJ2-1; D remains ambiguous. V was trimmed by 1 base and J by 9 bases, leaving 10 bases between them. The CDR3 totals 13 residues. CDR1 and CDR2 from the germline V gene are LGHDT and YNNKEL (reference sequence). In DNA form, the CDR3 reads TGTGCCAGCAGCCAAGCCAAGACATCTGAGCAGTTCTTC. Translated: CASSQAKTSEQFF.

The chain is built from TRBV19 and TRBJ2-1, with 8 bases identical to TRBD2. Germline-derived CDR1 and CDR2 are LNHDA and SQIVND (reference sequence). The CDR3 consists of 14 residues. The junction had 9 bases not matched to a gene; V was cut back by 7 bases and J by 7 bases. CDR3 nucleotide sequence: TGTGCCAGTACTTGGGGCGGGAGGTATAATGAGCAGTTCTTC. Amino acid sequence: CASTWGGRYNEQFF.

The V gene is TRBV7-2, the J gene TRBJ1-2; D possibly corresponds to TRBD1 (5 bases). The CDR3 has 15 amino acids. Germline loops: CDR1 SGHTA, CDR2 FQGNSA. Trimming shortened V by 2 bases and J by 4 bases, and 14 bases separated the two germline ends. The CDR3 nucleotides are TGTGCCAGCAGCTTAAACACAGGTCGGGTCTATGGCTACACCTTC. Residues: CASSLNTGRVYGYTF.

The V and J genes are TRBV9 and TRBJ2-2; D remains unclear. Germline CDR1 and CDR2: SGDLS and YYNGEE. The CDR3 is 13 residues long. V shed 4 bases and J shed 8 bases, with 12 bases lying between them. CDR3 sequence reads: CASSPRQTGELFF. CDR3 DNA: TGTGCCAGCAGCCCCCGCCAGACAGGGGAGCTGTTTTTT. Full variable domain (missing parts from reference TRBV9 and TRBJ2-2): DSGVTQTPKHLITATGQRVTLRCSPRSGDLSVYWYQQSLDQGLQFLIQYYNGEERAKGNILERFSAQQFPDLHSELNLSSLELGDSALYFCASSPRQTGELFFGEGSRLTVL.

V gene TRBV19 combines with J gene TRBJ2-3; TRBD1 matches at 8 bases. Per the germline V gene, CDR1 is LNHDA and CDR2 is SQIVND (reference sequence). The length of the CDR3 is 14 residues. Germline trimming cut 4 bases from V and 6 bases from J; bases unmatched to any gene: 6. The CDR3 nucleotides read TGTGCCAGTAGTAACGACAGGGGAGTGGATACGCAGTATTTT. Protein: CASSNDRGVDTQYF.

In nucleotides, the CDR3 is TGCGCCAGCAGCCAAGAACGCTCGACAGGGATATCCTACGAGCAGTACTTC. This gives the protein CASSQERSTGISYEQYF. The chain uses TRBV4-1 and TRBJ2-7; 7 nucleotides agree with TRBD1. Germline V gene data show CDR1 as MGHRA and CDR2 as YSYEKL. Losses at the gene ends were 0 bases for V and 1 base for J; bases not matched to a gene: 9. The CDR3 sequence is 17 residues long.

For this clone: Relative to the germline gene, one junction end is altered; a read error may explain this. The chain recombines TRBV7-7 with TRBJ2-5; 11 positions agree with TRBD2. The CDR3 consists of 18 residues. Germline CDR1 reads SSHAT; CDR2 reads FNYEAQ (reference sequence). In DNA, the CDR3 is TGTGCTAGCAGCTTTGAGTCGAGGACTAGCGGGTTGGTAGAGACCCAGTACTTC. Its protein is CASSFESRTSGLVETQYF. Full variable domain (remainder filled in from reference TRBV7-7 and TRBJ2-5): GAGVSQSPRYKVTKRGQDVTLRCDPISSHATLYWYQQALGQGPEFLTYFNYEAQPDKSGLPSDRFSAERPEGSISTLTIQRTEQRDSAMYRCASSFESRTSGLVETQYFGPGTRLLVL.

With respect to this clone: The sample carries other DNA sequences with the same CDR3. The chain joins TRBV7-9 to TRBJ1-4, with a tentative D call TRBD1 (5 bases). V dropped 3 bases and J dropped 0 bases, with 8 bases sitting between them. Germline V gene sequence: CDR1 SEHNR, CDR2 FQNEAQ (reference sequence). The CDR3 runs to 15 residues. The CDR3 sequence: CASSFGGATNEKLFF. CDR3 bases: TGTGCCAGCAGCTTTGGGGGGGCAACTAATGAAAAACTGTTTTTT.

The V gene is TRBV6-6, the J gene TRBJ1-1, with 10 bases that match TRBD1. In germline, CDR1 is MNHNY, CDR2 SVGAGI (reference sequence). The ends lost 7 bases at V and 2 bases at J; junction bases unmatched: 10. This CDR3 has 16 amino acids. CDR3 region: CASTGGQGLINTEAFF. The DNA of the CDR3 is TGTGCCAGCACAGGGGGACAGGGGTTAATTAACACTGAAGCTTTCTTT.

This clone was observed a single time. The CDR3 protein is CASRRWDRDYNGYTF. The CDR3, as DNA: TGTGCCAGCAGGCGCTGGGACAGGGATTATAATGGCTACACCTTC. This chain links TRBV28 with TRBJ1-2; 9 nucleotides align to TRBD1. The CDR3 covers 15 residues. Germline assignment: CDR1 MDHEN and CDR2 SYDVKM. V shed 6 bases, J shed 6 bases, and the junction held 11 bases outside the gene matches.

The chain links TRBV6-2 or TRBV6-3 to TRBJ1-6; 9 nucleotides agree with TRBD1. This CDR3 has 15 amino acids. Germline V gene lookup returns CDR1 MNHEY and CDR2 SVGEGT. Trimming cost V 4 bases and J 10 bases; bases outside gene matches: 8. In DNA form, the CDR3 reads TGTGCCAGCAGTTCAAGGGACAGGGTTGAATCACCCCTCCACTTT. It encodes CASSSRDRVESPLHF.

This chain joins TRBV5-4 and TRBJ1-1; no clear D gene. The V end was cut by 4 bases, the J end by 1 base, with 14 bases between. Per the germline V gene, CDR1 is SGHNT and CDR2 is YYREEE (reference sequence). This CDR3 comprises 15 residues. The CDR3 loop is CASSMIGSGNTEAFF. The CDR3 nucleotides are TGTGCCAGCAGCATGATTGGTTCAGGGAACACTGAAGCTTTCTTT.

This clone was seen more than once but under ten times. The V and J genes are TRBV4-1 and TRBJ1-3, with a possible D match to TRBD1 (6 bases). With 0 bases removed from V and 0 bases from J, the gap between germline ends came to 15 bases. This CDR3 has 18 residues. Germline CDR1 MGHRA, CDR2 YSYEKL. CDR3 residues: CASSQDEAGDRSGNTIYF. The CDR3 bases are TGCGCCAGCAGCCAAGATGAGGCAGGGGACCGCTCTGGAAACACCATATATTTT.

This clone was counted between two and nine times. V and J are TRBV2 and TRBJ2-7, with D tentatively TRBD2 (5 bases). V was cut by 5 bases and J by 0 bases, with 11 bases left in between. There are 14 residues in the CDR3. CDR1 and CDR2 from the germline V gene are SNHLY and FYNNEI. CDR3 sequence reads: CASSSNGNSYEQYF. In DNA form, the CDR3 reads TGTGCCAGCAGTTCAAACGGGAACTCCTACGAGCAGTACTTC.

This chain uses TRBV19 with TRBJ2-1; 11 bases are a match to TRBD1. The CDR3 is 15 residues long. V shed 4 bases and J 4 bases; nucleotides not matched to a gene: 3. CDR1 is LNHDA, CDR2 SQIVND, per germline (reference sequence). The CDR3 DNA reads TGTGCCAGTAGTACCCGGGACAGGGGGTACAATGAGCAGTTCTTC. Translating it yields CASSTRDRGYNEQFF.

V and J are TRBV6-2 or TRBV6-3 and TRBJ2-4, with D perhaps TRBD2 (6 bases). This CDR3 comprises 15 residues. Per the germline V gene, CDR1 is MNHEY and CDR2 is SVGEGT. V dropped 4 bases and J dropped 4 bases, with 14 bases sitting between them. The CDR3 protein is CASSSAPEGKNIQYF. The CDR3 bases are TGTGCCAGCAGTTCGGCTCCGGAGGGTAAAAACATTCAGTACTTC.

The J gene is TRBJ1-1, the V gene TRBV13; perhaps TRBD1 as D (6 bases). CDR1 and CDR2 from the germline V gene are PRHDT and FYEKMQ (reference sequence). This CDR3 is built from 14 residues. Trimming removed 0 bases from V and 2 bases from J, with 7 bases in between. Here the CDR3 DNA reads TGTGCCAGCAGCTTAGGGGGACAAAACACTGAAGCTTTCTTT. Protein: CASSLGGQNTEAFF.